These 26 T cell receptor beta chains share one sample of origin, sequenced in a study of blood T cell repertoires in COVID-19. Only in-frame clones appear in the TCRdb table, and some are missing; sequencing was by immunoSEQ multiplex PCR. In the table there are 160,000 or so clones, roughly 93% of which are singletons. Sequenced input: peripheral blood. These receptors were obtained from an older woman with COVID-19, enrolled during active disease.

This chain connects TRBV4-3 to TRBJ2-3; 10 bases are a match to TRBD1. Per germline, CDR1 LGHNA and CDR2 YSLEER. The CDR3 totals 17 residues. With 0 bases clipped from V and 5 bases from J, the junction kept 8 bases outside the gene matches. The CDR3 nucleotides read TGCGCCAGCAGCCAAGAGGGGACAGGGGTATTAAAAGATACGCAGTATTTT. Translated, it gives CASSQEGTGVLKDTQYF.

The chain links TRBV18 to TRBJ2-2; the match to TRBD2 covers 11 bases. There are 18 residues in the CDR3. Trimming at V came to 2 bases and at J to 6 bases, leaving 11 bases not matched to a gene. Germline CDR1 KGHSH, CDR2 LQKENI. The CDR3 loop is CASSPLTSGALGSGELFF. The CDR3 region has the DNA TGTGCCAGCTCACCATTGACTAGCGGGGCCTTAGGGTCCGGGGAGCTGTTTTTT. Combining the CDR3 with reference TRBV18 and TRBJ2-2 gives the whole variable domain NAGVMQNPRHLVRRRGQEARLRCSPMKGHSHVYWYRQLPEEGLKFMVYLQKENIIDESGMPKERFSAEFPKEGPSILRIQQVVRGDSAAYFCASSPLTSGALGSGELFFGEGSRLTVL.

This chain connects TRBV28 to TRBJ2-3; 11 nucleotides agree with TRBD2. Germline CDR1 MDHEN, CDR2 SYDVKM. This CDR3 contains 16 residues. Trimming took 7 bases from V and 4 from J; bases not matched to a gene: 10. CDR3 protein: CASNEGSGGASDTQYF. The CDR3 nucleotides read TGTGCCAGCAATGAGGGTAGCGGGGGGGCCTCAGATACGCAGTATTTT.

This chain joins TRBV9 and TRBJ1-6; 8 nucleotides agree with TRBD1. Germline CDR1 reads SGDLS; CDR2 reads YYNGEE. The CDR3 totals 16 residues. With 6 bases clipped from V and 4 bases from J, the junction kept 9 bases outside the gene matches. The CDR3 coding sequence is TGTGCCAGCACGTCGGGACAGGCTGGTTATAATTCACCCCTCCACTTT. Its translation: CASTSGQAGYNSPLHF.

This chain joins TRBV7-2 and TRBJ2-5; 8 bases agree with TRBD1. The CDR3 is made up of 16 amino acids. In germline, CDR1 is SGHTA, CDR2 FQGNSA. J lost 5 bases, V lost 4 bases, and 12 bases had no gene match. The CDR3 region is CASSSDPTGVTETQYF. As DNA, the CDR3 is TGTGCCAGCAGCTCCGACCCGACAGGGGTTACGGAGACCCAGTACTTC.

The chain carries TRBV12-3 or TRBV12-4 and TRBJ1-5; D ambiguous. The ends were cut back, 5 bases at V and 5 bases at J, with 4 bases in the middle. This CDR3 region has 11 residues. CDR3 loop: CASSLHQPQHF. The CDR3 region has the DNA TGTGCCAGCAGTCTTCATCAGCCCCAGCATTTT.

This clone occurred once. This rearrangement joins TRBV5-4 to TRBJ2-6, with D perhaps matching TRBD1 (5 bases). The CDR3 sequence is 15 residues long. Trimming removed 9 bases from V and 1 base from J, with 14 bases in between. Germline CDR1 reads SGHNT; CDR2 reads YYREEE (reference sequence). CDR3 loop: CATLDQGSGANVLTF. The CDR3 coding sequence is TGTGCCACCCTTGATCAGGGATCTGGGGCCAACGTCCTGACTTTC. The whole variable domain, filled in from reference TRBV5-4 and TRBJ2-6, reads ETGVTQSPTHLIKTRGQQVTLRCSSQSGHNTVSWYQQALGQGPQFIFQYYREEENGRGNFPPRFSGLQFPNYSSELNVNALELDDSALYLCATLDQGSGANVLTFGAGSRLTVL.

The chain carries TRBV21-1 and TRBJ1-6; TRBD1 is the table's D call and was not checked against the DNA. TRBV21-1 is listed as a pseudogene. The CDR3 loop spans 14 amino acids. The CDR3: CASIGTGDNSPLHF. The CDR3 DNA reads TGTGCCAGCATCGGGACAGGCGATAATTCACCCCTCCACTTT.

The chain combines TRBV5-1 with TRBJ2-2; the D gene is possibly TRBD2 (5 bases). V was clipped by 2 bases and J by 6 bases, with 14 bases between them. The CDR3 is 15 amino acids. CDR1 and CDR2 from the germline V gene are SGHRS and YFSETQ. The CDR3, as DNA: TGCGCCAGCAGCTTTCGGGGATCGGGTGCCGGGGAGCTGTTTTTT. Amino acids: CASSFRGSGAGELFF.

CDR3 nucleotide sequence: TGTGCCAGCAGCCTAAATTTGGGGGGTACCTACAATGAGCAGTTCTTC. Amino acids: CASSLNLGGTYNEQFF. The genes are TRBV9 and TRBJ2-1; D perhaps matches TRBD2 (6 bases). CDR1 SGDLS and CDR2 YYNGEE come from the germline V gene. This CDR3 comprises 16 residues. With 4 bases removed from V and 2 bases from J, the gap between germline ends came to 16 bases.

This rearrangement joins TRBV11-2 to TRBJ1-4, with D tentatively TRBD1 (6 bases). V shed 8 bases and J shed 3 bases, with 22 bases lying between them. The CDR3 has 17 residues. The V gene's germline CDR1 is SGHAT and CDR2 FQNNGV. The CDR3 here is CASLAGTGKSANEKLFF. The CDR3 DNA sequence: TGTGCCAGCCTTGCCGGAACAGGGAAATCTGCTAATGAAAAACTGTTTTTT.

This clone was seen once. CDR3 in DNA: TGTGCCAGCAGCCGACAAACAGGGGTAACTGAAGCTTTCTTT. Protein: CASSRQTGVTEAFF. The chain is built from TRBV4-2 and TRBJ1-1, with 7 bases lining up with TRBD1. CDR1 LGHNA and CDR2 YNFKEQ come from the germline V gene. V trimming: 4 bases; J trimming: 5 bases; junction bases outside the gene matches: 7. This CDR3 comprises 14 residues.

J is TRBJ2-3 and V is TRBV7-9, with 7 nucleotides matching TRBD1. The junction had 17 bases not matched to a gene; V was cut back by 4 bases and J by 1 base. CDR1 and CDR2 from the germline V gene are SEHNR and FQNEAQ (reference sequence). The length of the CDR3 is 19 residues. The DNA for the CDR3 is TGTGCCAGCAGCTGGAGACAGGGCCGAAGACAGGCAGGCACAGATACGCAGTATTTT. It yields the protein CASSWRQGRRQAGTDTQYF. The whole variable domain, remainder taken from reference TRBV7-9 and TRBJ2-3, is DTGVSQNPRHKITKRGQNVTFRCDPISEHNRLYWYRQTLGQGPEFLTYFQNEAQLEKSRLLSDRFSAERPKGSFSTLEIQRTEQGDSAMYLCASSWRQGRRQAGTDTQYFGPGTRLTVL.

The CDR3, as DNA: TGTGCCAGCAGCCAAGGGCAGGGGGCTGTGGCTAATGAAAAACTGTTTTTT. The encoded protein is CASSQGQGAVANEKLFF. This chain connects TRBV4-2 to TRBJ1-4; 8 nucleotides align to TRBD1. CDR1 is LGHNA, CDR2 YNFKEQ, per germline. The V segment lost 1 base and the J segment 3 bases; nucleotides outside the gene matches: 7. This CDR3 comprises 17 residues.

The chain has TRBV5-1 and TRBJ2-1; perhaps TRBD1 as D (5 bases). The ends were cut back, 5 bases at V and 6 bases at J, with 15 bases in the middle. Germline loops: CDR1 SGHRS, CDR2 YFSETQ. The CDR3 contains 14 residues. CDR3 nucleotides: TGCGCCAGCAGGGAGACAGCGTCCCTCAATGAGCAGTTCTTC. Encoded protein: CASRETASLNEQFF.

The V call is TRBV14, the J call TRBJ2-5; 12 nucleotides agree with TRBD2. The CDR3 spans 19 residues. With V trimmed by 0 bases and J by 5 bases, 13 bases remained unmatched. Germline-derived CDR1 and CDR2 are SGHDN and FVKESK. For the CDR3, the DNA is TGTGCCAGCAGCCAAGATCATCCTAGCGGGGGGGAGGATACGGAGACCCAGTACTTC. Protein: CASSQDHPSGGEDTETQYF.

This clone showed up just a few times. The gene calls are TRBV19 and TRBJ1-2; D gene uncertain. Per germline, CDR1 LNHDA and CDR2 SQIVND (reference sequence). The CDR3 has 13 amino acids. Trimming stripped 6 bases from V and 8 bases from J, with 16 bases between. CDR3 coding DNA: TGTGCCAGTAGGCCCGACAACAGTAACGGCTACACCTTC. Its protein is CASRPDNSNGYTF.

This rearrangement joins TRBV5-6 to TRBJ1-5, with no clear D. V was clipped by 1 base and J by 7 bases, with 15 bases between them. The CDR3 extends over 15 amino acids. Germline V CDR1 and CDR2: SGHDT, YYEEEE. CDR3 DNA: TGTGCCAGCAGCTTGAGGACTCGTTGGAGGCAGCCCCAGCATTTT. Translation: CASSLRTRWRQPQHF.

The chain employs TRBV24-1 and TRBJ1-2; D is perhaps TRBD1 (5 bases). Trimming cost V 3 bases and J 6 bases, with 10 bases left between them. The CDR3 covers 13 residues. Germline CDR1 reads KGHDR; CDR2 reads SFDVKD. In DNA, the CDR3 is TGTGCCACCAGTGATGGGGGGATTCATGGCTACACCTTC. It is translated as CATSDGGIHGYTF.

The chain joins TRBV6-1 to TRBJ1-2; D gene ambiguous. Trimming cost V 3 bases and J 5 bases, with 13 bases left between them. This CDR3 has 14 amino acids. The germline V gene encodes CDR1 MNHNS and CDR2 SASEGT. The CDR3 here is CASSDPGSLYGYTF. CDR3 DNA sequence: TGTGCCAGCAGTGATCCGGGTTCTTTATATGGCTACACCTTC.

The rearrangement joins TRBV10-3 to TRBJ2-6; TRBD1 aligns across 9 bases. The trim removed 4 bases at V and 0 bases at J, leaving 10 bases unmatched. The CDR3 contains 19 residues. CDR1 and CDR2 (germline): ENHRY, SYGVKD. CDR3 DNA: TGTGCCATCAGTGGGAATGCGGGACAGGGAGACTCTGGGGCCAACGTCCTGACTTTC. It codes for CAISGNAGQGDSGANVLTF.

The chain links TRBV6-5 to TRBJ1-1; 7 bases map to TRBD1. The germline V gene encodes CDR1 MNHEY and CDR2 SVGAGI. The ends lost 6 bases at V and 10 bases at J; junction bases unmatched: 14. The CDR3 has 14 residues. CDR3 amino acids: CASRAGTVLSGAFF. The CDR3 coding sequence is TGTGCCAGCAGAGCCGGGACAGTCTTAAGTGGAGCTTTCTTT.

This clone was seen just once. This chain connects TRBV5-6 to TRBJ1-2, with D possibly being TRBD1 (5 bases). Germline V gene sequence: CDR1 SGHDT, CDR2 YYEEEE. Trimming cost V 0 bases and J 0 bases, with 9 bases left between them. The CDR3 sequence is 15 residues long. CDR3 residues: CASSLAHRTNYGYTF. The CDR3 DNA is TGTGCCAGCAGCTTGGCCCACAGGACTAACTATGGCTACACCTTC. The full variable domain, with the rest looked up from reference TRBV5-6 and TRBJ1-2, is DAGVTQSPTHLIKTRGQQVTLRCSPKSGHDTVSWYQQALGQGPQFIFQYYEEEERQRGNFPDRFSGHQFPNYSSELNVNALLLGDSALYLCASSLAHRTNYGYTFGSGTRLTVV.

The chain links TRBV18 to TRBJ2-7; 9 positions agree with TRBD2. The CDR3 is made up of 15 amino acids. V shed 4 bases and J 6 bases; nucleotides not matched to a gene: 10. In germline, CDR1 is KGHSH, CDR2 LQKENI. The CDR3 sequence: CASSLTGLANGEQYF. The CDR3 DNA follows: TGTGCCAGCTCACTGACGGGACTAGCTAATGGCGAGCAGTACTTC.

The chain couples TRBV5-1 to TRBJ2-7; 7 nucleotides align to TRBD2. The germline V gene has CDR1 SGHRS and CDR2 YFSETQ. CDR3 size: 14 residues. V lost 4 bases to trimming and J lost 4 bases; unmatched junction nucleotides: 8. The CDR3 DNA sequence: TGCGCCAGCAGCAACTCGGGGGGTTCGTACGAGCAGTACTTC. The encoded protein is CASSNSGGSYEQYF.

DNA for the CDR3: TGTGCCAGCAGCCGGTCGGGGAGAGAGAATGAAAAACTGTTTTTT. Its protein is CASSRSGRENEKLFF. The chain employs TRBV6-2 or TRBV6-3 and TRBJ1-4; D ambiguous. Germline V gene sequence: CDR1 MNHEY, CDR2 SVGEGT. Trimming cost V 6 bases and J 5 bases, with 16 bases left between them. This CDR3 region has 15 residues.